The rows below give T cell receptor beta chains drawn from one sample of a study of blood T cell repertoires in COVID-19. The table came from immunoSEQ multiplex PCR; TCRdb's copy has only in-frame clones and leaves some out. The table has 250,000 to 400,000 clones, approximately 87% seen once. Sample: peripheral blood. These TCRs come from a woman aged 25 to 39 with COVID-19, enrolled during active disease. The CDR3 runs from the conserved cysteine through the conserved F or W. A D gene is named only where the DNA matches it firmly. Rows give clone size only sometimes, using once, few, many, or a class for an expanded clone.

>-|19|TRBV4-2|TRBD2|TRBJ2-5
TGTGCCAGCAGCCAAGAAACTAGGAGCGGGAGGGCCTCCCAAGAGACCCAGTACTTC
CASSQETRSGRASQETQYF
>-|16|TRBV7-7|-|TRBJ2-1
TGTGCCAGCAGCCCCCAGGGCTTGAGCCAGTACAATGAGCAGTTCTTC
CASSPQGLSQYNEQFF
>-|18|TRBV5-6|TRBD1|TRBJ1-2
TGTGCCAGCAGCTTGTACGGGACAGGGGGCGAGATTAACTATGGCTACACCTTC
CASSLYGTGGEINYGYTF
>-|15|TRBV5-1|TRBD1|TRBJ1-1
TGCGCCAGCAGCGGAGGGGTTACAGGGGGAACAGAAGCTTTCTTT
CASSGGVTGGTEAFF
>once|12|TRBV12-3/TRBV12-4|-|TRBJ2-7
TGTGCCAGCAGTTTGGCAGGCTACGAGCAGTACTTC
CASSLAGYEQYF
>-|16|TRBV5-1|-|TRBJ1-3
TGCGCCAGCAGCGGAGGGACGGAGAGCTCTGGAAACACCATATATTTT
CASSGGTESSGNTIYF
>-|13|TRBV19|-|TRBJ1-1
TGTGCCAGTACTAAAACAGTGAACACTGAAGCTTTCTTT
CASTKTVNTEAFF
>-|18|TRBV5-1|TRBD2|TRBJ2-7
TGCGCCAGCAGCGTGGGACTAGCGGGAGCACGTTTCGACTACGAGCAGTACTTC
CASSVGLAGARFDYEQYF
>few|12|TRBV29-1|-|TRBJ1-4
TGCAGCGTTAGGGATAGAGGGGAAAAACTGTTTTTT
CSVRDRGEKLFF
>-|13|TRBV10-1|TRBD1|TRBJ1-6
TGCGCCAGCAGTAGTACAGGGGGATCACCCCTCCACTTT
CASSSTGGSPLHF
>-|17|TRBV3-1/TRBV3-2|TRBD1|TRBJ1-6
TGTGCCAGCAGCCAAGGATGGACAGGGGGCTATAATTCACCCCTCCACTTT
CASSQGWTGGYNSPLHF
>-|16|TRBV15|TRBD2|TRBJ2-5
TGTGCCACCAGCGGTGGGGGACTAGCGTCACAAGAGACCCAGTACTTC
CATSGGGLASQETQYF
>-|13|TRBV9|-|TRBJ1-1
TGTGCCAGCAGCGTTCAGCGAAACACTGAAGCTTTCTTT
CASSVQRNTEAFF
>-|21|TRBV21-1|-|TRBJ2-1
TGTGCCAGCAGCCCCCGGGGGGCCCGCGGACTAGCGACCAGCTCCTACAATGAGCAGTTCTTC
CASSPRGARGLATSSYNEQFF
>-|14|TRBV5-1|TRBD2|TRBJ2-1
TGCGCCAGCAGCTTAGCGGGAGGAGGCAATGAGCAGTTCTTC
CASSLAGGGNEQFF
>-|12|TRBV9|-|TRBJ1-1
TGTGCCAGCAGCTTCCAGGGATCCGAAGCTTTCTTT
CASSFQGSEAFF
>few|15|TRBV15|TRBD1|TRBJ2-1
TGTGCCACCAGCAGAGTCTCTTCGGCTGACAGGGAACAGTTCTTC
CATSRVSSADREQFF
>once|16|TRBV5-1|TRBD2|TRBJ2-3
TGCGCCAGCAGCCCTCTACTAGCGGGGACAACAGATACGCAGTATTTT
CASSPLLAGTTDTQYF
>-|15|TRBV7-9|-|TRBJ1-1
TGTGCCAGCAGCTTAGGATTGACAGAGAACACTGAAGCTTTCTTT
CASSLGLTENTEAFF
>-|18|TRBV3-1/TRBV3-2|-|TRBJ2-1
TGTGCCAGCAGCCAAGTGAGGGGGCGAAGGACTACCCACAATGAGCAGTTCTTC
CASSQVRGRRTTHNEQFF
>-|12|TRBV30|-|TRBJ1-5
TGTGCCTGGGGGGACGGGGGGCAGCCCCAGCATTTT
CAWGDGGQPQHF
>-|14|TRBV15|TRBD2|TRBJ2-7
TGTGCCACCAGCAGACTAGCGGTGGGATACGAGCAGTACTTC
CATSRLAVGYEQYF
>-|16|TRBV29-1|TRBD2|TRBJ2-1
TGCAGCGTTTGGTCCCGAGCGGGAGGGTATTACAATGAGCAGTTCTTC
CSVWSRAGGYYNEQFF
>-|15|TRBV5-6|-|TRBJ1-3
TGTGCCAGCAGCCTACCAGCGTCTCCTGGAAACACCATATATTTT
CASSLPASPGNTIYF
>many|16|TRBV27|-|TRBJ2-3
TGTGCCAGCAGTTTAGACACAGTGTGGAACCCAGATACGCAGTATTTT
CASSLDTVWNPDTQYF
>-|15|TRBV3-1/TRBV3-2|-|TRBJ2-1
TGTGCCAGCAGCCAGGTGCGGGGCGCTTACAATGAGCAGTTCTTC
CASSQVRGAYNEQFF
>-|12|TRBV6-2/TRBV6-3|-|TRBJ2-3
TGTGCCAGCAGCCAGACCGCACGGGAGCAGTATTTT
CASSQTAREQYF
>-|13|TRBV6-5|-|TRBJ1-5
TGTGCCAGCTCCCACAGGGAAGCTCAGCCCCAGCATTTT
CASSHREAQPQHF
>-|13|TRBV2|-|TRBJ2-7
TGTGCCAGCAGCTGGCAGGCAACCTACGAGCAGTACTTC
CASSWQATYEQYF
>-|14|TRBV6-2/TRBV6-3|-|TRBJ2-7
TGTGCCAGCAGTTACCCGGGGACAAATTACGAGCAGTACTTC
CASSYPGTNYEQYF
>-|15|TRBV6-5|TRBD1|TRBJ2-1
TGTGCCAGCAGTTACGGGGACAGGGACAGCAATGAGCAGTTCTTC
CASSYGDRDSNEQFF
>-|15|TRBV11-2|TRBD2|TRBJ2-1
TGTGCCAGCAGCCCGTTAGCGGGAGCTTTTGATGAGCAGTTCTTC
CASSPLAGAFDEQFF
>-|16|TRBV7-2|TRBD2|TRBJ2-3
TGTGCCAGCAGCTTAGGGCTAGCGGGGAGCACAGATACGCAGTATTTT
CASSLGLAGSTDTQYF
>-|14|TRBV28|TRBD1|TRBJ2-2
TGTGCCAGCAGGACAGGGGCCAACACCGGGGAGCTGTTTTTT
CASRTGANTGELFF
>-|14|TRBV18|TRBD1|TRBJ1-2
TGTGCCAGCTCACCGGGACAGGATCTCTATGGCTACACCTTC
CASSPGQDLYGYTF
>-|16|TRBV5-1|TRBD2|TRBJ2-1
TGCGCCAGCAGCGGGCGGACTAGCGGGGGCTACAATGAGCAGTTCTTC
CASSGRTSGGYNEQFF
>-|16|TRBV7-2|TRBD1|TRBJ2-1
TGTGCCAGCAGCCCCACCGGGACAGGGGAATACAATGAGCAGTTCTTC
CASSPTGTGEYNEQFF
>-|14|TRBV28|TRBD2|TRBJ2-7
TGTGCCAGCAGTTTTCTAGCGGGAGCGTGGGAGCAGTACTTC
CASSFLAGAWEQYF
>-|13|TRBV2|TRBD2|TRBJ2-5
TGTGCCAGCAGGCGGGGGATCCAAGAGACCCAGTACTTC
CASRRGIQETQYF
>-|14|TRBV6-5|-|TRBJ1-1
TGTGCCAGCAGCCTCTGGACAGAGAACACTGAAGCTTTCTTT
CASSLWTENTEAFF
>-|13|TRBV30|-|TRBJ1-2
TGTGCCTGGAGTGTACGAGGTCCCGGAGGAAACACCTTC
CAWSVRGPGGNTF
>-|13|TRBV6-5|-|TRBJ2-7
TGTGCCAGTGCCAGGGCTAGCTCCTACGAGCAGTACTTC
CASARASSYEQYF
>-|15|TRBV5-5|TRBD2|TRBJ2-5
TGTGCCAGCAGCTTGGCTACGGGACTAGCGGAGACCCAGTACTTC
CASSLATGLAETQYF
>-|15|TRBV6-1|TRBD1|TRBJ1-6
TGTGCCAGCAGTGAAGAAGGGGGCTGGGCTTCACCCCTCCACTTT
CASSEEGGWASPLHF
>few|15|TRBV2|TRBD1|TRBJ1-3
TGTGCCAGCAGGGAACAGGGGGTTTCGGGAAACACCATATATTTT
CASREQGVSGNTIYF
>-|15|TRBV9|TRBD2|TRBJ2-7
TGTGCCAGCAGCGCCGGGACTAGCGGGGGATACGAGCAGTACTTC
CASSAGTSGGYEQYF
>-|12|TRBV5-1|TRBD2|TRBJ2-5
TGCGCCAGCAGCTCTACTAGCGGGTCGGGGTACTTC
CASSSTSGSGYF
>-|15|TRBV7-2|TRBD2|TRBJ2-5
TGTGCCAGCAGCTTCGCGGGAGGAGAGATAGAGACCCAGTACTTC
CASSFAGGEIETQYF
>-|15|TRBV5-3|-|TRBJ2-7
TGTGCCAGAAGCTTGATTATAACAGGGATACACGAGCAGTACTTC
CARSLIITGIHEQYF
>-|13|TRBV12-3/TRBV12-4|-|TRBJ1-2
TGTGCCAGCACCTTGGGGAAAGGGAGAGGGTACACCTTC
CASTLGKGRGYTF
>-|13|TRBV30|-|TRBJ1-1
TGTGCCTGGACTCGGGGGGGGAACACTGAAGCTTTCTTT
CAWTRGGNTEAFF
>-|16|TRBV5-4|TRBD1|TRBJ1-1
TGTGCCAGCAGCCCCGACAGGGCAGATATGAACACTGAAGCTTTCTTT
CASSPDRADMNTEAFF
>-|16|TRBV5-4|TRBD1|TRBJ2-5
TGTGCCAGCAGCCTGGGGACAGGGGGCCTCCAAGAGACCCAGTACTTC
CASSLGTGGLQETQYF
>-|16|TRBV9|TRBD1|TRBJ2-3
TGTGCCAGCAGCCCCGGGACAGGGGCGTCCACAGATACGCAGTATTTT
CASSPGTGASTDTQYF